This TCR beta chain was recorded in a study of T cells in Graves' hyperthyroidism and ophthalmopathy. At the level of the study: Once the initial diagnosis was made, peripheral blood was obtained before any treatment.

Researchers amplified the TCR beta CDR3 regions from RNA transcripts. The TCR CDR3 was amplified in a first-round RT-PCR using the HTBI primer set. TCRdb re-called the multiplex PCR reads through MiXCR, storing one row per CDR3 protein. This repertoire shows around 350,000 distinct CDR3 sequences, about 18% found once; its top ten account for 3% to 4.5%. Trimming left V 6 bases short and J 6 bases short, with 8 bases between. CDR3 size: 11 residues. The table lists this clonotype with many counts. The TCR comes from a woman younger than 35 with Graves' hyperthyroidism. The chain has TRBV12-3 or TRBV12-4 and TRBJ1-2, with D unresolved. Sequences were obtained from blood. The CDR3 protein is CASSIGNGYTF. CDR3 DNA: TGTGCCAGCAGCATCGGTAATGGCTACACCTTC.